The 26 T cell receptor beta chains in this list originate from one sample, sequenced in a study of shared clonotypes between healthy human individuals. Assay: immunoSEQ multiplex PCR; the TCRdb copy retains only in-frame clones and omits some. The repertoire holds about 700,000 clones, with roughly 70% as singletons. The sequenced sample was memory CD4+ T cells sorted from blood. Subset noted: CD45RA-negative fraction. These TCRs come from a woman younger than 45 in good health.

CDR3 coding DNA: TGTGCCAGCAGCCTAGACGTAGGTTTCTGGGTATCGCAGTACTTC. Translating gives CASSLDVGFWVSQYF. This chain joins TRBV9 and TRBJ2-7; no definite D call. The germline CDR1 and CDR2 sequences are SGDLS and YYNGEE. V was trimmed by 4 bases and J by 9 bases, leaving 23 bases between them. The CDR3 is 15 amino acids.

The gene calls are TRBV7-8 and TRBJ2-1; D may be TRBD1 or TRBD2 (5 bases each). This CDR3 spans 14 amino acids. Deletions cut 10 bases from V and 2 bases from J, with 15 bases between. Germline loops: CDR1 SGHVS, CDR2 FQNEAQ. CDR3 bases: TGTGCCATCACACTCGGGACGACCTACAATGAGCAGTTCTTC. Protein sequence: CAITLGTTYNEQFF.

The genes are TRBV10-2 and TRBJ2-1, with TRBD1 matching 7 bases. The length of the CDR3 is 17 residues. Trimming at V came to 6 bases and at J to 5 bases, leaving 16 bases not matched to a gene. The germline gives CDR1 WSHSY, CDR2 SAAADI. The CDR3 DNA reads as TGCGCCAGCAGCAACGAGGGGGCGTGGGCCGGCGACAATGAGCAGTTCTTC. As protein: CASSNEGAWAGDNEQFF.

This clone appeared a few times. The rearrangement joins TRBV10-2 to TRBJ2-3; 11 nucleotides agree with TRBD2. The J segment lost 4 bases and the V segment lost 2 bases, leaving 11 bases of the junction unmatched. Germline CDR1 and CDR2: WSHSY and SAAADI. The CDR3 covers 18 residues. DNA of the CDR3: TGCGCCAGCAGTGAGGCGGGAACTAGCGGGAGTTATGCAGATACGCAGTATTTT. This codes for CASSEAGTSGSYADTQYF.

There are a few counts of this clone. CDR3 sequence: CASSTDRGVNIQYF. The CDR3 DNA reads TGTGCCAGTAGTACCGACAGGGGGGTAAACATTCAGTACTTC. J is TRBJ2-4 and V is TRBV19; 9 bases agree with TRBD1. The CDR3 contains 14 residues. Germline loops: CDR1 LNHDA, CDR2 SQIVND (reference sequence). V shed 4 bases, J shed 6 bases, and the junction held 4 bases outside the gene matches.

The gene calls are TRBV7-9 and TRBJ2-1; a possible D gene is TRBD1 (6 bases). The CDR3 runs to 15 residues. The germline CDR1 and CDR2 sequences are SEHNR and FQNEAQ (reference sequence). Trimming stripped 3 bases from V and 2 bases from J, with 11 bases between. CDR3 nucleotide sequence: TGTGCCAGCAGCTTGCAAGGGGGACCCTACAATGAGCAGTTCTTC. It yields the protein CASSLQGGPYNEQFF.

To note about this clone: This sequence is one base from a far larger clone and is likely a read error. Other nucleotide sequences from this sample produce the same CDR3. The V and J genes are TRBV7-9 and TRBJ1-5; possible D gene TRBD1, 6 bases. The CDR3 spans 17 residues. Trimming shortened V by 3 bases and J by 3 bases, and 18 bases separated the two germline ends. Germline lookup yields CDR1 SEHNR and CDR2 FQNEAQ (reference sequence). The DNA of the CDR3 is TGTGCCAGCAGCTTCCTGCCGGGACAAGGGGCCAATCAGCCCCAGCATTTT. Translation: CASSFLPGQGANQPQHF.

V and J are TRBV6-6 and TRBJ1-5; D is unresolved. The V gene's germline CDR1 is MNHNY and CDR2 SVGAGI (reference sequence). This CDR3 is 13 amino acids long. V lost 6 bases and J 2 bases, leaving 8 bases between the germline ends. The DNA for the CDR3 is TGTGCCAGCAGGGCGGTCGGCAATCAGCCCCAGCATTTT. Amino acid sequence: CASRAVGNQPQHF.

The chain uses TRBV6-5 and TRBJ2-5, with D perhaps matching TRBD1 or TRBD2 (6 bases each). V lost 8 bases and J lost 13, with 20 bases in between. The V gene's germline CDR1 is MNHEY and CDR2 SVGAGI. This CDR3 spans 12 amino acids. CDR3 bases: TGTGCCAGCGGGAAGACTTCAGGGGAGGCGTACTTC. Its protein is CASGKTSGEAYF.

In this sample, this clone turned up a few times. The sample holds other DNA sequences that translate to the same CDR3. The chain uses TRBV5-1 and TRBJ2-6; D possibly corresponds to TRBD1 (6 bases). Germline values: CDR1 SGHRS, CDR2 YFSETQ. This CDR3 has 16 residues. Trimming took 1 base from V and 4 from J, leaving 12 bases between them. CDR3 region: CASSLSGVSGANVLTF. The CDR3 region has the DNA TGCGCCAGCAGCTTGTCAGGGGTATCAGGGGCCAACGTCCTGACTTTC.

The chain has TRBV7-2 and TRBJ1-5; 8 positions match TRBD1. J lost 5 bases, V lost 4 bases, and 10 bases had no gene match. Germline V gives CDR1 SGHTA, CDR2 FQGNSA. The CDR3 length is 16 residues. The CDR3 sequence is CASSYPWTGKDQPQHF. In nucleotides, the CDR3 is TGTGCCAGCAGCTACCCTTGGACAGGGAAGGATCAGCCCCAGCATTTT. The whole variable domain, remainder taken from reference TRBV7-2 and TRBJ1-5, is GAGVSQSPSNKVTEKGKDVELRCDPISGHTALYWYRQSLGQGLEFLIYFQGNSAPDKSGLPSDRFSAERTGGSVSTLTIQRTQQEDSAVYLCASSYPWTGKDQPQHFGDGTRLSIL.

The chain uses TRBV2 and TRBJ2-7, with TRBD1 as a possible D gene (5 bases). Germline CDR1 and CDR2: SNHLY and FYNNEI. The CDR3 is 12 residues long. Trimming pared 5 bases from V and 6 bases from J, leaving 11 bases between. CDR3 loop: CASSPQGFEQYF. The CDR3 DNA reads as TGTGCCAGCAGTCCTCAGGGTTTCGAGCAGTACTTC.

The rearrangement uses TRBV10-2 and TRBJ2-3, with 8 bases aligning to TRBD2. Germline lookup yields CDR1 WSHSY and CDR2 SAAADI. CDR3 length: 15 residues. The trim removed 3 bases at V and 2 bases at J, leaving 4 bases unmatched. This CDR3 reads CASSDAGGPTDTQYF. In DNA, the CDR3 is TGCGCCAGCAGTGACGCGGGAGGTCCCACAGATACGCAGTATTTT.

The CDR3 loop reads CASSLEGGSRNEQFF. The CDR3 region has the DNA TGTGCCAGCAGCCTTGAAGGCGGGAGTAGGAATGAGCAGTTCTTC. The chain combines TRBV5-4 with TRBJ2-1; TRBD2 aligns across 7 bases. The CDR3 spans 15 residues. Germline values: CDR1 SGHNT, CDR2 YYREEE (reference sequence). The J segment lost 7 bases and the V segment lost 4 bases, leaving 11 bases of the junction unmatched.

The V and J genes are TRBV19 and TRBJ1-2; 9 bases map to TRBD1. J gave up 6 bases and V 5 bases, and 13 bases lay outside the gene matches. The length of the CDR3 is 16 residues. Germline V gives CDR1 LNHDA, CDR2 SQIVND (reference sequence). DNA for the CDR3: TGTGCCAGTAGTGTAACCCCACAGGGGGCCCGTGATGGCTACACCTTC. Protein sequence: CASSVTPQGARDGYTF.

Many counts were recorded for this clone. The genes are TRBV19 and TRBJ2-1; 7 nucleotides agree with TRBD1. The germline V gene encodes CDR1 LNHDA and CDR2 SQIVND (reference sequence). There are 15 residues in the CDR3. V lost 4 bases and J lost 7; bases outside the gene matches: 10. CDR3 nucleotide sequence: TGTGCCAGTAGTAGGACAGGCGAGCGAAGGAATGAGCAGTTCTTC. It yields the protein CASSRTGERRNEQFF.

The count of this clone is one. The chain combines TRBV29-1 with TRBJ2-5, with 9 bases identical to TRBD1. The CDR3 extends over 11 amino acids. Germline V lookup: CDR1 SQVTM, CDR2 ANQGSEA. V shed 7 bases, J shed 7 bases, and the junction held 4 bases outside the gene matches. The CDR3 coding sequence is TGCAGCGGCAGACAGGGGGTGACCCAGTACTTC. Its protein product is CSGRQGVTQYF.

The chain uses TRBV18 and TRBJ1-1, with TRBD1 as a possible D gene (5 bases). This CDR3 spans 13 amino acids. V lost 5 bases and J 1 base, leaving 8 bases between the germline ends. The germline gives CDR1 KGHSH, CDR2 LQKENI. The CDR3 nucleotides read TGTGCCAGCTCAGAGACAGAGAACACTGAAGCTTTCTTT. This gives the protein CASSETENTEAFF.

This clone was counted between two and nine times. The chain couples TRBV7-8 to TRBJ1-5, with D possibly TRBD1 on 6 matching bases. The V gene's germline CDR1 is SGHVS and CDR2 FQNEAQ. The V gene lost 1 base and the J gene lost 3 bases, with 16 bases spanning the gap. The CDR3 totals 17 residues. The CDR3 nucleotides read TGTGCCAGCAGCTTAGAAAGACGACAGGCAACCAATCAGCCCCAGCATTTT. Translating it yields CASSLERRQATNQPQHF.

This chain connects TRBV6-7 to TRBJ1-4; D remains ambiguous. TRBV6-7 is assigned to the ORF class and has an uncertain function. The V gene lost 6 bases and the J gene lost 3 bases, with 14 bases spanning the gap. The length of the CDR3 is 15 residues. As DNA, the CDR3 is TGTGCCAGCAGCACCCCCCGCACCTCTAATGAAAAACTGTTTTTT. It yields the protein CASSTPRTSNEKLFF.

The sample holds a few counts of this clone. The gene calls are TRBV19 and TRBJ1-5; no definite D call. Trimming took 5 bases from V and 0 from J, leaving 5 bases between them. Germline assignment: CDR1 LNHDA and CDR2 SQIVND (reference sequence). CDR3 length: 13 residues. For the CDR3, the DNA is TGTGCCAGTAGTCCATATAGCAATCAGCCCCAGCATTTT. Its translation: CASSPYSNQPQHF.

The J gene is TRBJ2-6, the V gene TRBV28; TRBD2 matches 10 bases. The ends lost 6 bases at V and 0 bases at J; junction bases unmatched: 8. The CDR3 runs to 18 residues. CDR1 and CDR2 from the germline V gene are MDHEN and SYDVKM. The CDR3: CASRWTSGHNSGANVLTF. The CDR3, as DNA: TGTGCCAGCAGGTGGACTAGCGGCCACAACTCTGGGGCCAACGTCCTGACTTTC.

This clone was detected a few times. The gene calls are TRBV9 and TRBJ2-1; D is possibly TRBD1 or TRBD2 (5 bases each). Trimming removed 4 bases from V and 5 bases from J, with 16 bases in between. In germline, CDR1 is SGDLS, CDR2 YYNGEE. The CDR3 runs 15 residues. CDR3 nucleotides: TGTGCCAGCAGCTGGGACGGATTACAGAACAATGAGCAGTTCTTC. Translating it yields CASSWDGLQNNEQFF. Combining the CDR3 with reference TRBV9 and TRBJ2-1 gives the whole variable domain DSGVTQTPKHLITATGQRVTLRCSPRSGDLSVYWYQQSLDQGLQFLIQYYNGEERAKGNILERFSAQQFPDLHSELNLSSLELGDSALYFCASSWDGLQNNEQFFGPGTRLTVL.

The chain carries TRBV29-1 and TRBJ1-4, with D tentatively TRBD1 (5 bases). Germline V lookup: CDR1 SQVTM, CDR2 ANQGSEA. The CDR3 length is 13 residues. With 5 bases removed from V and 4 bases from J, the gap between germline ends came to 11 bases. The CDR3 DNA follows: TGCAGCGTTACAGGAGAAAATAATGAAAAACTGTTTTTT. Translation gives CSVTGENNEKLFF.

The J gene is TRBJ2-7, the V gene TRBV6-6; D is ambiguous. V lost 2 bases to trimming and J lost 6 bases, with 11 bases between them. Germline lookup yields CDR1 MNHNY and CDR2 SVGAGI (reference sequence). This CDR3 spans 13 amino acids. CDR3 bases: TGTGCCAGCAGTTACGAGGCCGGTGGCGAGCAGTACTTC. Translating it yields CASSYEAGGEQYF.

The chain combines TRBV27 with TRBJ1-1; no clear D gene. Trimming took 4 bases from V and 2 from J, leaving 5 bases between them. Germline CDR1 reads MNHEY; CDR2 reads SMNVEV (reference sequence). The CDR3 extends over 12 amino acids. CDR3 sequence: CASSSINTEAFF. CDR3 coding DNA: TGTGCCAGCAGTTCTATCAACACTGAAGCTTTCTTT.